The 14 T cell receptor beta chains below were found in one sample sequenced in a study of blood T cell repertoires in COVID-19. Profiling relied on immunoSEQ multiplex PCR, and the TCRdb table lists in-frame clones only, not all of them. The sample carries 140,000 to 150,000 clones, about 80% recorded once. Sequencing was performed on peripheral blood. Every receptor here comes from a man in his 70s who had recovered from COVID-19.

This chain uses TRBV9 with TRBJ2-5, with D possibly being TRBD1 (6 bases). Germline assignment: CDR1 SGDLS and CDR2 YYNGEE. The CDR3 is made up of 14 amino acids. Trimming took 0 bases from V and 0 from J, leaving 6 bases between them. In nucleotides, the CDR3 is TGTGCCAGCAGCGTAGGGGACAACCAAGAGACCCAGTACTTC. Amino acid sequence: CASSVGDNQETQYF.

This chain connects TRBV7-9 to TRBJ1-1, with 7 bases matching TRBD1. The V segment lost 0 bases and the J segment 2 bases; nucleotides outside the gene matches: 6. CDR3 length equals 16 residues. Looked up from germline, CDR1 is SEHNR and CDR2 is FQNEAQ (reference sequence). The chain's CDR3 is CASSLAQTGSNTEAFF. CDR3 nucleotides: TGTGCCAGCAGCTTAGCCCAGACAGGGTCCAACACTGAAGCTTTCTTT.

V usage is TRBV19 and J usage is TRBJ2-7, with a tentative D call TRBD2 (6 bases). The CDR3 covers 13 residues. Germline V CDR1 and CDR2: LNHDA, SQIVND (reference sequence). V dropped 8 bases and J dropped 7 bases, with 18 bases sitting between them. The CDR3 is CASGGGGPVEQYF. As DNA, the CDR3 is TGTGCCAGTGGTGGAGGAGGGCCTGTTGAGCAGTACTTC.

The chain recombines TRBV10-3 with TRBJ2-4; 7 bases line up with TRBD1. Germline values: CDR1 ENHRY, CDR2 SYGVKD. The length of the CDR3 is 11 residues. With 6 bases clipped from V and 10 bases from J, the junction kept 3 bases outside the gene matches. CDR3 in DNA: TGTGCCATCAGCCCGGGACAGATTCAGTACTTC. It encodes CAISPGQIQYF.

The CDR3 coding sequence is TGTGCCAGTAGTACTACCTGGGACAGGGAAAACTATGGCTACACCTTC. This encodes CASSTTWDRENYGYTF. The V call is TRBV19, the J call TRBJ1-2; 9 bases match TRBD1. CDR3 length: 16 residues. The junction had 8 bases not matched to a gene; V was cut back by 4 bases and J by 2 bases. CDR1 LNHDA and CDR2 SQIVND come from the germline V gene (reference sequence).

The V call is TRBV21-1, the J call TRBJ2-7; the table's D call, TRBD2, has no DNA check behind it. TRBV21-1 represents a pseudogene. This CDR3 is 16 amino acids long. The CDR3 DNA follows: TGTGCCAGCAGCAATAGGCCGCGGGAGGTCAGCGACGAGCAGTACTTC. Protein: CASSNRPREVSDEQYF.

The chain recombines TRBV28 with TRBJ1-2; 8 bases agree with TRBD1. V was clipped by 3 bases and J by 8 bases; unmatched bases: 11. Looked up from germline, CDR1 is MDHEN and CDR2 is SYDVKM. The CDR3 has 15 amino acids. CDR3 sequence reads: CASSFRDRPSQGYTF. The CDR3 region has the DNA TGTGCCAGCAGTTTCAGGGACAGGCCCAGTCAGGGCTACACCTTC.

The rearrangement joins TRBV4-1 to TRBJ2-2; 8 nucleotides match TRBD1. V was clipped by 3 bases and J by 4 bases; unmatched bases: 4. The germline gives CDR1 MGHRA, CDR2 YSYEKL. The CDR3 sequence is 15 residues long. The DNA of the CDR3 is TGCGCCAGCAGCCAGGCAGGGGGCTTCACCGGGGAGCTGTTTTTT. Residues: CASSQAGGFTGELFF.

With respect to this clone: Other DNA sequences from this sample encode an identical CDR3 as well. The V and J genes are TRBV6-2 or TRBV6-3 and TRBJ2-5; no definite D call. Germline assignment: CDR1 MNHEY and CDR2 SVGEGT. The CDR3 is 15 residues long. Between the trimmed V and J ends, which lost 4 bases and 0 bases, there was a span of 12 bases. Here the CDR3 DNA reads TGTGCCAGCAGTTTACTGGCGGAGAACCAAGAGACCCAGTACTTC. Its protein product is CASSLLAENQETQYF.

This sequence joins TRBV3-1 (or the pseudogene TRBV3-2) and TRBJ2-7; no definite D call. Germline V CDR1 and CDR2: LGHDT, YNNKEL (reference sequence). The ends were cut back, 3 bases at V and 3 bases at J, with 9 bases in the middle. The CDR3 extends over 13 amino acids. The CDR3 is CASSHSRLYEQYF. The CDR3 DNA follows: TGTGCCAGCAGCCATTCCCGACTCTACGAGCAGTACTTC.

The chain has TRBV14 and TRBJ2-3; D is undetermined. The germline CDR1 and CDR2 sequences are SGHDN and FVKESK. The CDR3 totals 16 residues. V was cut by 2 bases and J by 3 bases, with 15 bases left in between. The CDR3 nucleotides are TGTGCCAGCAGCCAACTAGTTGACTCCGGAACAGATACGCAGTATTTT. It codes for CASSQLVDSGTDTQYF. Full variable domain (missing parts from reference TRBV14 and TRBJ2-3): EAGVTQFPSHSVIEKGQTVTLRCDPISGHDNLYWYRRVMGKEIKFLLHFVKESKQDESGMPNNRFLAERTGGTYSTLKVQPAELEDSGVYFCASSQLVDSGTDTQYFGPGTRLTVL.

This chain uses TRBV6-5 with TRBJ2-7; the match to TRBD1 covers 7 bases. With V trimmed by 7 bases and J by 5 bases, 14 bases remained unmatched. The CDR3 consists of 15 residues. Germline loops: CDR1 MNHEY, CDR2 SVGAGI. CDR3 DNA: TGTGCCAGCAATCCGACAGGGTTTACCCCCCACGAGCAGTACTTC. Residues: CASNPTGFTPHEQYF.

This chain uses TRBV12-5 with TRBJ2-2; D is uncertain. Per the germline V gene, CDR1 is LGHNT and CDR2 is FRNRAP. The CDR3 is made up of 16 amino acids. Deletions cut 5 bases from V and 2 bases from J, with 15 bases between. CDR3: CASGNGVLDNTGELFF. CDR3 coding DNA: TGTGCTAGTGGTAACGGAGTATTAGATAACACCGGGGAGCTGTTTTTT.

This chain joins TRBV7-8 and TRBJ2-1, with D possibly matching TRBD2 (6 bases). Germline V lookup: CDR1 SGHVS, CDR2 FQNEAQ. There are 16 residues in the CDR3. Trimming removed 5 bases from V and 3 bases from J, with 17 bases in between. The CDR3 nucleotides read TGTGCCAGCAGCCCCCTGGGCGGCGGGAACTACAATGAGCAGTTCTTC. Protein: CASSPLGGGNYNEQFF.